The 26 T cell receptor beta chains below come from one sample, sequenced in a study of cytomegalovirus exposure and HLA in healthy donors. PCR amplification relied on 60 Vbeta primers (plus 13 Jbeta primers). The assay was immunoSEQ multiplex PCR, and TCRdb's table has in-frame clones only and misses some. The repertoire consists of about 160,000 clones, with 78% occurring once and the leading ten covering 7%. The sequenced sample consisted of PBMCs. These receptors were obtained from a woman between 40 and 50 years old in good health and CMV-seropositive.

This clone was picked up a small number of times. This chain joins TRBV5-6 and TRBJ1-1; D may be TRBD1 (6 bases). The V end lost 4 bases, the J end lost 0 bases, and 13 bases lay between the germline ends. The germline V gene has CDR1 SGHDT and CDR2 YYEEEE. The CDR3 is 15 residues long. CDR3 bases: TGTGCCAGCAGCATCGGACAGCGTATGAACACTGAAGCTTTCTTT. The encoded protein is CASSIGQRMNTEAFF.

The CDR3 loop reads CASSWTASNYEQYF. CDR3 nucleotide sequence: TGCGCCAGCAGCTGGACAGCTTCTAACTACGAGCAGTACTTC. The rearrangement uses TRBV5-1 and TRBJ2-7; D is possibly TRBD1 (6 bases). Trimming took off 3 bases at V and 3 bases at J, with 13 bases between the two ends. CDR3 length: 14 amino acids. Germline V CDR1 and CDR2: SGHRS, YFSETQ. Full variable domain (rest looked up from reference TRBV5-1 and TRBJ2-7): KAGVTQTPRYLIKTRGQQVTLSCSPISGHRSVSWYQQTPGQGLQFLFEYFSETQRNKGNFPGRFSGRQFSNSRSEMNVSTLELGDSALYLCASSWTASNYEQYFGPGTRLTVT.

This chain joins TRBV5-4 and TRBJ2-1; D unresolved. The CDR3 consists of 13 residues. Trimming took 0 bases from V and 8 from J, leaving 9 bases between them. In germline, CDR1 is SGHNT, CDR2 YYREEE (reference sequence). The CDR3 protein is CASSLAHRDEQFF. In DNA form, the CDR3 reads TGTGCCAGCAGCTTGGCCCACCGGGATGAGCAGTTCTTC.

This clone is a singleton in its sample. This chain uses TRBV5-4 with TRBJ1-4, with TRBD1 identical over 8 bases. The CDR3 length is 14 residues. From germline, CDR1 is SGHNT and CDR2 YYREEE (reference sequence). After removal of 4 bases from V and 5 bases from J, the junction contained 4 bases not matched to a gene. The CDR3 DNA reads as TGTGCCAGCAGCCCGGGACAGGCAAATGAAAAACTGTTTTTT. This gives the protein CASSPGQANEKLFF.

This clone was seen a single time. V gene TRBV7-2 combines with J gene TRBJ2-3; a possible D gene is TRBD1 (6 bases). Germline assignment: CDR1 SGHTA and CDR2 FQGNSA. This CDR3 is 18 amino acids long. The V and J ends lost 0 bases and 5 bases respectively, with 21 bases between them. CDR3 residues: CASSLALSRTGRGDTQYF. CDR3 nucleotides: TGTGCCAGCAGCTTAGCGCTTTCCCGTACAGGCAGGGGAGATACGCAGTATTTT. Filled out from reference TRBV7-2 and TRBJ2-3, the complete variable domain reads GAGVSQSPSNKVTEKGKDVELRCDPISGHTALYWYRQSLGQGLEFLIYFQGNSAPDKSGLPSDRFSAERTGGSVSTLTIQRTQQEDSAVYLCASSLALSRTGRGDTQYFGPGTRLTVL.

The genes are TRBV4-1 and TRBJ1-2, with TRBD1 as a possible D gene (5 bases). Germline V gene data show CDR1 as MGHRA and CDR2 as YSYEKL. The CDR3 loop spans 13 amino acids. Trimming shortened V by 1 base and J by 4 bases, and 7 bases separated the two germline ends. CDR3 region: CASSQGQRYGYTF. The CDR3 DNA sequence: TGCGCCAGCAGCCAAGGACAGCGCTATGGCTACACCTTC.

The chain carries TRBV7-2 and TRBJ2-7; 11 nucleotides align to TRBD2. The CDR3 consists of 16 residues. V shed 0 bases, J shed 4 bases, and the junction held 5 bases outside the gene matches. Germline V CDR1 and CDR2: SGHTA, FQGNSA. In nucleotides, the CDR3 is TGTGCCAGCAGCTTAGCGGGTAGCGGGGGGGGGTACGAGCAGTACTTC. As protein: CASSLAGSGGGYEQYF. Supplemented by reference TRBV7-2 and TRBJ2-7, the full variable domain reads GAGVSQSPSNKVTEKGKDVELRCDPISGHTALYWYRQSLGQGLEFLIYFQGNSAPDKSGLPSDRFSAERTGGSVSTLTIQRTQQEDSAVYLCASSLAGSGGGYEQYFGPGTRLTVT.

V and J are TRBV5-1 and TRBJ2-5; 13 positions agree with TRBD2. This CDR3 is built from 15 residues. With V trimmed by 5 bases and J by 3 bases, 4 bases remained unmatched. Germline CDR1 SGHRS, CDR2 YFSETQ. The DNA of the CDR3 is TGCGCCAGCAGTAGAGGGACTAGCGGGGAAGAGACCCAGTACTTC. It is translated as CASSRGTSGEETQYF.

The chain uses TRBV2 and TRBJ2-7; 7 bases match TRBD1. The trim removed 6 bases at V and 0 bases at J, leaving 8 bases unmatched. Per the germline V gene, CDR1 is SNHLY and CDR2 is FYNNEI. The CDR3 is made up of 15 amino acids. CDR3 coding DNA: TGTGCCAGCAGAAGACAGGGCGTGAGCTCCTACGAGCAGTACTTC. This translates into CASRRQGVSSYEQYF.

This chain connects TRBV15 to TRBJ2-3; 13 bases are a match to TRBD2. CDR3 length: 16 amino acids. V gave up 5 bases and J gave up 7 bases; unmatched junction bases: 9. Germline loops: CDR1 LNHNV, CDR2 YYDKDF (reference sequence). CDR3 sequence (DNA): TGTGCCACCAGCGATGAACTAGCGGGGGGGCAAAATACGCAGTATTTT. It translates to CATSDELAGGQNTQYF.

Remarks on this clone: The junction departs from the called germline gene at one end, perhaps through a read error. The genes are TRBV5-1 and TRBJ1-2; weak D call: TRBD1 (6 bases). The germline V gene encodes CDR1 SGHRS and CDR2 YFSETQ. This CDR3 comprises 14 residues. The CDR3 bases are TGCGCCAGCAGCTTGGGACACCGGACAGATGGCCACACCTTC. Translated, it gives CASSLGHRTDGHTF. The full variable domain, rest sourced from reference TRBV5-1 and TRBJ1-2, is KAGVTQTPRYLIKTRGQQVTLSCSPISGHRSVSWYQQTPGQGLQFLFEYFSETQRNKGNFPGRFSGRQFSNSRSEMNVSTLELGDSALYLCASSLGHRTDGHTFGSGTRLTVV.

This clone was seen a few times. The chain combines TRBV2 with TRBJ1-2; D uncertain. Trimming shortened V by 3 bases and J by 8 bases, and 7 bases separated the two germline ends. Germline V gene sequence: CDR1 SNHLY, CDR2 FYNNEI. This CDR3 has 11 amino acids. The CDR3 coding sequence is TGTGCCAGCAGTGAGGAGGGCGGCTACACCTTC. Protein product: CASSEEGGYTF.

The rearrangement joins TRBV30 to TRBJ1-2; D is possibly TRBD1 (5 bases). The CDR3 sequence is 12 residues long. Between the trimmed V and J ends, which lost 3 bases and 6 bases, there was a span of 11 bases. Germline CDR1 GTSNPN, CDR2 SVGIG (reference sequence). CDR3 amino acids: CAWRGGGDGYTF. DNA of the CDR3: TGTGCCTGGAGAGGTGGAGGGGATGGCTACACCTTC. The full variable domain, with the rest looked up from reference TRBV30 and TRBJ1-2, is SQTIHQWPATLVQPVGSPLSLECTVEGTSNPNLYWYRQAAGRGLQLLFYSVGIGQISSEVPQNLSASRPQDRQFILSSKKLLLSDSGFYLCAWRGGGDGYTFGSGTRLTVV.

The chain uses TRBV30 and TRBJ1-2, with D possibly being TRBD1 (6 bases). V lost 2 bases and J 6 bases, leaving 13 bases between the germline ends. The CDR3 loop spans 13 amino acids. Germline V gene sequence: CDR1 GTSNPN, CDR2 SVGIG (reference sequence). The CDR3 sequence: CAWSFTGKDGYTF. Written as DNA, the CDR3 is TGTGCCTGGAGTTTTACAGGGAAGGATGGCTACACCTTC. Full variable domain (missing parts from reference TRBV30 and TRBJ1-2): SQTIHQWPATLVQPVGSPLSLECTVEGTSNPNLYWYRQAAGRGLQLLFYSVGIGQISSEVPQNLSASRPQDRQFILSSKKLLLSDSGFYLCAWSFTGKDGYTFGSGTRLTVV.

V is TRBV5-4 and J is TRBJ1-2, with D uncertain. CDR1 and CDR2 (germline): SGHNT, YYREEE (reference sequence). The V and J ends lost 0 bases and 7 bases respectively, with 10 bases between them. This CDR3 spans 13 amino acids. The CDR3 DNA follows: TGTGCCAGCAGCTTGGGCCCTATGAGTGGCTACACCTTC. Its translation is CASSLGPMSGYTF.

The chain uses TRBV4-2 and TRBJ2-5, with a weak D call TRBD2 (7 bases). The V gene lost 1 base and the J gene lost 6 bases, with 21 bases spanning the gap. There are 17 residues in the CDR3. CDR1 is LGHNA, CDR2 YNFKEQ, per germline. CDR3 loop: CASSQAEWGGDRKTQYF. DNA for the CDR3: TGTGCCAGCAGCCAAGCGGAGTGGGGGGGCGATAGAAAGACCCAGTACTTC.

This clone was detected only once. V usage is TRBV18 and J usage is TRBJ2-1; perhaps TRBD1 as D (6 bases). The length of the CDR3 is 14 residues. The germline CDR1 and CDR2 sequences are KGHSH and LQKENI. The V gene lost 2 bases and the J gene lost 10 bases, with 15 bases spanning the gap. CDR3 in DNA: TGTGCCAGCTCACCAAAGGCAGGGGAAGGGGAGCAGTTCTTC. Translating it yields CASSPKAGEGEQFF.

The sample holds one count of this clone. J is TRBJ2-7 and V is TRBV6-5; 9 positions agree with TRBD1. The germline V gene encodes CDR1 MNHEY and CDR2 SVGAGI. Trimming cost V 10 bases and J 0 bases; bases outside gene matches: 10. This CDR3 has 15 amino acids. DNA for the CDR3: TGTGCCATCAAAAGAGGGACAGGGAGCTCCTACGAGCAGTACTTC. Encoded protein: CAIKRGTGSSYEQYF.

The V and J genes are TRBV7-9 and TRBJ2-1, with D unresolved. This CDR3 comprises 13 residues. CDR1 and CDR2 (germline): SEHNR, FQNEAQ (reference sequence). V dropped 3 bases and J dropped 8 bases, with 11 bases sitting between them. This CDR3 reads CASSFAGMDEQFF. Here the CDR3 DNA reads TGTGCCAGCAGCTTTGCAGGAATGGATGAGCAGTTCTTC.

This clone turned up a few times. The chain has TRBV7-2 and TRBJ1-2; tentative D call: TRBD1 (5 bases). Per the germline V gene, CDR1 is SGHTA and CDR2 is FQGNSA. The CDR3 consists of 14 residues. V lost 8 bases and J 7 bases, leaving 20 bases between the germline ends. The CDR3 here is CASATGSGIGGYTF. The DNA of the CDR3 is TGTGCCAGCGCTACAGGTTCAGGGATCGGTGGCTACACCTTC. The complete variable domain, with remaining parts taken from reference TRBV7-2 and TRBJ1-2, reads GAGVSQSPSNKVTEKGKDVELRCDPISGHTALYWYRQSLGQGLEFLIYFQGNSAPDKSGLPSDRFSAERTGGSVSTLTIQRTQQEDSAVYLCASATGSGIGGYTFGSGTRLTVV.

CDR3 amino acids: CASSLRTERVTEAFF. CDR3 bases: TGTGCCAGCAGCTTGCGGACCGAGCGGGTCACTGAAGCTTTCTTT. The rearrangement joins TRBV5-4 to TRBJ1-1; D not resolved. Germline CDR1 is SGHNT and CDR2 is YYREEE (reference sequence). V lost 1 base, J lost 4 bases, and 14 bases lay in between. The CDR3 extends over 15 amino acids.

V and J are TRBV5-4 and TRBJ1-2, with D maybe TRBD1 (6 bases). Germline CDR1 and CDR2: SGHNT and YYREEE (reference sequence). The CDR3 sequence is 14 residues long. V gave up 4 bases and J gave up 3 bases, with 13 bases separating them. The CDR3 DNA reads TGTGCCAGCAGCCGAAGGACAGACTACTATGGCTACACCTTC. This encodes CASSRRTDYYGYTF.

The chain employs TRBV5-4 and TRBJ1-2; 7 bases agree with TRBD1. The V gene's germline CDR1 is SGHNT and CDR2 YYREEE (reference sequence). V lost 4 bases, J lost 8 bases, and 11 bases stayed unmatched. This CDR3 is built from 14 residues. CDR3 residues: CASSRDRQGFGYTF. DNA of the CDR3: TGTGCCAGCAGCCGAGATCGACAGGGCTTCGGCTACACCTTC. The full variable domain, its missing parts supplied by reference TRBV5-4 and TRBJ1-2, is ETGVTQSPTHLIKTRGQQVTLRCSSQSGHNTVSWYQQALGQGPQFIFQYYREEENGRGNFPPRFSGLQFPNYSSELNVNALELDDSALYLCASSRDRQGFGYTFGSGTRLTVV.

The chain couples TRBV7-3 to TRBJ2-5; no firm D call. Between the trimmed V and J ends, which lost 4 bases and 1 base, there was a span of 7 bases. In germline, CDR1 is SGHTA, CDR2 FQGTGA. The CDR3 length is 13 residues. In DNA form, the CDR3 reads TGTGCCAGCAGCTCCCGGGTCCAAGAGACCCAGTACTTC. Amino acid sequence: CASSSRVQETQYF. Full variable domain (remainder filled in from reference TRBV7-3 and TRBJ2-5): GAGVSQTPSNKVTEKGKYVELRCDPISGHTALYWYRQSLGQGPEFLIYFQGTGAADDSGLPNDRFFAVRPEGSVSTLKIQRTERGDSAVYLCASSSRVQETQYFGPGTRLLVL.

This clone was seen once. The chain employs TRBV28 and TRBJ1-4; 7 nucleotides match TRBD1. The junction had 4 bases not matched to a gene; V was cut back by 0 bases and J by 0 bases. Per the germline V gene, CDR1 is MDHEN and CDR2 is SYDVKM. This CDR3 is built from 17 residues. This CDR3 reads CASSLWDRTATNEKLFF. The CDR3 DNA sequence: TGTGCCAGCAGTTTATGGGACAGGACAGCAACTAATGAAAAACTGTTTTTT.

The chain carries TRBV10-3 and TRBJ1-4; tentative D call: TRBD1 (6 bases). The V and J ends lost 9 bases and 0 bases respectively, with 14 bases between them. The CDR3 loop spans 15 amino acids. CDR1 is ENHRY, CDR2 SYGVKD, per germline. CDR3 loop: CAISTGKSTNEKLFF. The DNA of the CDR3 is TGTGCCATTTCGACAGGAAAATCAACTAATGAAAAACTGTTTTTT.